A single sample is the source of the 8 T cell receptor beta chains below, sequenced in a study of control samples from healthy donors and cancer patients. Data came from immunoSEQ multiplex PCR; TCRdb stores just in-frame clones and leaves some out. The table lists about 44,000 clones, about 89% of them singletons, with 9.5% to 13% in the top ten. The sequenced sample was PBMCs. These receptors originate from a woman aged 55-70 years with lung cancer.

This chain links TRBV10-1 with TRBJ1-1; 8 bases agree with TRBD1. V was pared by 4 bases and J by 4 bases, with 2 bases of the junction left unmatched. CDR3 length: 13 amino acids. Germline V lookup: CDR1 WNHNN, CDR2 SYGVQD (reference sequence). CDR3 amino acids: CASSATGGTEAFF. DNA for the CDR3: TGCGCCAGCAGTGCAACAGGGGGCACTGAAGCTTTCTTT.

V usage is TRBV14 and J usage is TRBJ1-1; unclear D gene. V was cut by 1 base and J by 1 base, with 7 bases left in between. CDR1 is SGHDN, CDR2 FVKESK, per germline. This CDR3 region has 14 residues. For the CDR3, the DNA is TGTGCCAGCAGCCAAGGGCGGACGAACACTGAAGCTTTCTTT. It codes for CASSQGRTNTEAFF.

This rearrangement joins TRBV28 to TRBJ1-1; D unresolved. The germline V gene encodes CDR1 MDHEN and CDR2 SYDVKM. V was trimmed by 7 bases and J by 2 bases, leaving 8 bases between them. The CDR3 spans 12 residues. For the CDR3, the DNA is TGTGCCAGCACGGGCAGAAACACTGAAGCTTTCTTT. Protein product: CASTGRNTEAFF.

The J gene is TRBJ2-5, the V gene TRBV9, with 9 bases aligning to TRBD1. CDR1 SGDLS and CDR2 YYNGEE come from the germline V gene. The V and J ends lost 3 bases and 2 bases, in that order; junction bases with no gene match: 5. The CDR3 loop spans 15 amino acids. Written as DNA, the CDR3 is TGTGCCAGCAGCGCGGGACAGGGCCTACAAGAGACCCAGTACTTC. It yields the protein CASSAGQGLQETQYF.

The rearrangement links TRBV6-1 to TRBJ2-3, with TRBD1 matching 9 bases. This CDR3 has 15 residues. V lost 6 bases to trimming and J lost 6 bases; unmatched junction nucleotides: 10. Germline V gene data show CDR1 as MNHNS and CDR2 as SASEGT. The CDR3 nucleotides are TGTGCCAGCAGCCTCGGACAGGGGATTTTGGATACGCAGTATTTT. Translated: CASSLGQGILDTQYF.

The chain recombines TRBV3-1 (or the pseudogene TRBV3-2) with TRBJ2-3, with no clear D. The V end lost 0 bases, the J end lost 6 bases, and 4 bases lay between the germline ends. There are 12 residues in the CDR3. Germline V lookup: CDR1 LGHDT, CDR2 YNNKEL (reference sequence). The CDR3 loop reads CASSQDEDTQYF. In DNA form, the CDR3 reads TGTGCCAGCAGCCAAGATGAGGATACGCAGTATTTT.

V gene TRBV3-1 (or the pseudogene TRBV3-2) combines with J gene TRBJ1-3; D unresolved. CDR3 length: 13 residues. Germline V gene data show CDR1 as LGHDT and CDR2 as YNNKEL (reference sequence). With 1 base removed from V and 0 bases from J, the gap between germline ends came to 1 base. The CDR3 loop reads CASSQGSGNTIYF. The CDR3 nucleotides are TGTGCCAGCAGCCAAGGCTCTGGAAACACCATATATTTT.

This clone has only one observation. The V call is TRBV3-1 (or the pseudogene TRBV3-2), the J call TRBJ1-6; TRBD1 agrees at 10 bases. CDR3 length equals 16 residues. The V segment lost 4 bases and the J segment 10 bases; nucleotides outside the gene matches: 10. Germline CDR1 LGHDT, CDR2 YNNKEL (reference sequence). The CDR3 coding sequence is TGTGCCAGCAGCCGATCATCCGGGACAGGGGACTCACCCCTCCACTTT. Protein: CASSRSSGTGDSPLHF.